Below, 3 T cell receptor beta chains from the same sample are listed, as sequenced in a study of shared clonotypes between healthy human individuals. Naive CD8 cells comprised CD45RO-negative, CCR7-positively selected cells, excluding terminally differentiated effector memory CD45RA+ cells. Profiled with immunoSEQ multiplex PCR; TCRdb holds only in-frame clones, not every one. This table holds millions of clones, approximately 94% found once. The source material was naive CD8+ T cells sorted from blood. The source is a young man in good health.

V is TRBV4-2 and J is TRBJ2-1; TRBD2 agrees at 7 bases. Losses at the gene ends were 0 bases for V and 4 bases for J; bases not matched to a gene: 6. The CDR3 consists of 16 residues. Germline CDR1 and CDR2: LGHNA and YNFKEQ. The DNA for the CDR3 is TGTGCCAGCAGCCAAGAGGAAACTAGCGCTTACAATGAGCAGTTCTTC. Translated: CASSQEETSAYNEQFF.

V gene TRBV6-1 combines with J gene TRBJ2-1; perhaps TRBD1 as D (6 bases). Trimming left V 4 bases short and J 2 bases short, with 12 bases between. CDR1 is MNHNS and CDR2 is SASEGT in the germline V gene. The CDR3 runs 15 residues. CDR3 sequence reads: CASSGDRTPYNEQFF. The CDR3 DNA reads TGTGCCAGCAGTGGAGACAGGACACCCTACAATGAGCAGTTCTTC.

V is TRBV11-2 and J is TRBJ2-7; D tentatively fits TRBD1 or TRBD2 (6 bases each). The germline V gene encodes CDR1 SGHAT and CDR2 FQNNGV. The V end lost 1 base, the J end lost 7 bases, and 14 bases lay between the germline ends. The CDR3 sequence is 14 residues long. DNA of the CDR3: TGTGCCAGCAGCTTAGGATGGGGGGCAGGGGAGCAGTACTTC. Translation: CASSLGWGAGEQYF.